The rows below give T cell receptor beta chains drawn from one sample of a study of T cells in Graves' hyperthyroidism and ophthalmopathy. TCRdb processed the multiplex PCR reads anew with MiXCR; each CDR3 protein has one entry. The repertoire has roughly 250,000 distinct CDR3 sequences, just over 14% of them found once; the top ten carry 13%. Sequenced: blood. These receptor sequences come from a woman in her 40s with Graves' hyperthyroidism that later progressed to Graves' ophthalmopathy. Both conserved end residues are part of each CDR3. A D gene is named only where the DNA matches it firmly. Not every row has a clone size; where given, it reads once, few, many or a size class.

length,size,D,J,V,DNA,CDR3
13,many,-,TRBJ2-7,TRBV29-1,TGCAGCGTTGGTCTAAGACAACCCTACGAGCAGTACTTC,CSVGLRQPYEQYF
14,many,TRBD2,TRBJ2-1,TRBV20-1,TGCAGTGCCCATCTAGCGGGTTTCTACAATGAGCAGTTCTTC,CSAHLAGFYNEQFF
17,many,TRBD1,TRBJ2-4,TRBV20-1,TGCAGTGCTAGAGCTTGGGGGACAGACCTAGCCAAAAACATTCAGTACTTC,CSARAWGTDLAKNIQYF
14,many,TRBD1,TRBJ2-1,TRBV28,TGTGCCAGCACCTTGACAGGGTCCTACAATGAGCAGTTCTTC,CASTLTGSYNEQFF
13,many,-,TRBJ2-7,TRBV10-3,TGTGCCATCAGCGAATACTCAGGGGACGAGCAGTACTTC,CAISEYSGDEQYF
15,many,-,TRBJ1-4,TRBV6-5,TGTGCCAGCAGTTACTCGAGGGGGATTAATGAAAAACTGTTTTTT,CASSYSRGINEKLFF
13,once,-,TRBJ1-1,TRBV11-2,TGTGCCAGCAGTTCACACGCGTACACTGAAGCTTTCTTT,CASSSHAYTEAFF
16,many,TRBD2,TRBJ2-1,TRBV14,TGTGCCAGCAGTCACCGGACTAGCGGGAGGGCTGTTGAGCAGTTCTTC,CASSHRTSGRAVEQFF
15,few,TRBD2,TRBJ2-5,TRBV12-3/TRBV12-4,TGTGCCAGCGTCGCCTACACTAGCGGACAAGAGACCCAGTACTTC,CASVAYTSGQETQYF
11,many,-,TRBJ1-1,TRBV30,TGTGCCTGGAGGTTATGGACTGAAGCTTTCTTT,CAWRLWTEAFF
14,-,TRBD1,TRBJ2-1,TRBV2,TGTGCCACCAATAGGCAGACAGGGGCGCAGGAGCAGTTCTTC,CATNRQTGAQEQFF